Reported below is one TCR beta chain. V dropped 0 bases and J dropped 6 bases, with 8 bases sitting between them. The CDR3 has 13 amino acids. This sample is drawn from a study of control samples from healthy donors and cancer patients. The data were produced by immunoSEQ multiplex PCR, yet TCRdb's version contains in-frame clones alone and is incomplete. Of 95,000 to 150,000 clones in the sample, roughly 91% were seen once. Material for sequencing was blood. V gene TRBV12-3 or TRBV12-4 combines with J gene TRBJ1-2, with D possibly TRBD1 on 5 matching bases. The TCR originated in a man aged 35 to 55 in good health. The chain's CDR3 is CASSLAGAHGYTF. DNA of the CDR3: TGTGCCAGCAGTTTAGCCGGGGCCCATGGCTACACCTTC.